This TCR beta chain was recorded in a study of cytomegalovirus exposure and HLA in healthy donors. Points from the study as a whole: Approximately 160 TCR beta chains were listed as cytomegalovirus-associated. V- and J-gene trimming of TCR beta was linked (in a later analysis) to a missense DCLRE1C variant. It was in a later analysis that TCR association rates were seen to vary by HLA locus, highest for DRB1 and lowest for HLA-C.

For this clone: Its antigen is unknown.

With 60 Vbeta and 13 Jbeta primers, the PCR was carried out. Using immunoSEQ multiplex PCR, the repertoire was profiled, and TCRdb retains in-frame clones only, with some absent. Counted here are approximately 120,000 clones, around 84% occurring once; the ten biggest clones make up about 1.8%. Germline CDR1 is MNHNS and CDR2 is SASEGT. The CDR3 runs to 13 residues. V gave up 1 base and J gave up 6 bases, with 10 bases separating them. The chain recombines TRBV6-1 with TRBJ2-7, with D possibly being TRBD2 (6 bases). Material for sequencing was PBMCs. This clonotype originated in a man between 18 and 35 years old in good health and CMV-seronegative. CDR3 amino acids: CASSEGGVAEQYF. The DNA of the CDR3 is TGTGCCAGCAGTGAAGGGGGGGTAGCCGAGCAGTACTTC.